This TCR beta chain emerged from a study of T-cell memory formation after mild COVID-19. Regarding the study as a whole: The CD4+ clones that contracted clustered mainly within CM and EM, and the CD8+ clones concentrated in EMRA.

cDNA libraries for TCR alpha and TCR beta, carrying sample barcodes and UMIs, came from 5'RACE with constant-segment primers. TCRdb re-called the 5' RACE reads with MiXCR, one entry per CDR3 protein. The table has about 30,000 distinct CDR3 sequences, less than 15% seen once. This clonotype was detected ten times or more. Its antigen is unknown. The CDR3 extends over 15 amino acids. V dropped 5 bases and J dropped 0 bases, with 11 bases sitting between them. The sequencing input was PBMCs or a T cell subset sorted from them (not recorded which). The genes are TRBV12-3 or TRBV12-4 and TRBJ2-1; no firm D call. The clonotype was recovered from an adult woman who had mild COVID-19 (a few samples of this study predate the infection). Cell type and time point are not known. The CDR3 is CASSQLISSYNEQFF. DNA for the CDR3: TGTGCCAGCAGTCAACTGATTAGCTCCTACAATGAGCAGTTCTTC.